This TCR beta chain came from a study of CD8 T cells in Susac syndrome. Reverse transcription of about 0.45 to 1 ug RNA was performed with random hexamers. TCRdb recomputed calls from the immunoSEQ multiplex PCR reads with MiXCR, one row per CDR3 protein. The sample records some 140,000 distinct CDR3 sequences, roughly 89% being singletons. This clonotype originated in a human donor with multiple sclerosis. Sequenced material: CD8+ T cells from PBMCs.

CDR3 region: CASSAAANQPQHF. In nucleotides, the CDR3 is TGTGCCAGCAGCGCGGCAGCGAATCAGCCCCAGCATTTT. The chain carries TRBV5-6 and TRBJ1-5; D gene ambiguous. The CDR3 runs 13 residues. V gave up 4 bases and J gave up 4 bases, with 9 bases separating them. CDR1 and CDR2 from the germline V gene are SGHDT and YYEEEE.